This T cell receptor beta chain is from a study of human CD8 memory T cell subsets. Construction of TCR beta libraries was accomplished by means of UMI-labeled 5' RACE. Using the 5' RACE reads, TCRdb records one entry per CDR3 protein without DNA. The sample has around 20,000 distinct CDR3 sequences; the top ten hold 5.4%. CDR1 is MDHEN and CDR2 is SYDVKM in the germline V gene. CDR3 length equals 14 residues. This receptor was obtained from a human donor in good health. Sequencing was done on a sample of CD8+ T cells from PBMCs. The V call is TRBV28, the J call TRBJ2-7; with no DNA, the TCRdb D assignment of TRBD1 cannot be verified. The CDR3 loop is CASSAGTGGSEQYF.